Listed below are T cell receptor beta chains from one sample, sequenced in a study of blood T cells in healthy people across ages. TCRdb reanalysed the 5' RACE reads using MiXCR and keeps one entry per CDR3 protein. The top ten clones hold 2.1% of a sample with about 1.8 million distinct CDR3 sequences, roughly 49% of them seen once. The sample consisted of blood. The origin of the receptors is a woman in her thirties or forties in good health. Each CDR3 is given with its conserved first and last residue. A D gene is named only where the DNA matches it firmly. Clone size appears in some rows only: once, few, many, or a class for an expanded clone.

CDR3 DNA: TGTGCCAGCAGCTTAATAGGCTCCTCCTACAATGAGCAGCTCTTC; CDR3 protein: CASSLIGSSYNEQLF; clone size: -; J gene: TRBJ2-1; V gene: TRBV7-2; D gene: -
CDR3 DNA: TGTGCCAGCCTTCTAGGTCCTGAAGCTTTCTTT; CDR3 protein: CASLLGPEAFF; clone size: few; J gene: TRBJ1-1; V gene: TRBV5-6; D gene: -
CDR3 DNA: TGCGCCAGCGGGCTCGGGACTAGCGGAGACAGCACAGATACGCAGTATTTT; CDR3 protein: CASGLGTSGDSTDTQYF; clone size: -; J gene: TRBJ2-3; V gene: TRBV4-1; D gene: TRBD2
CDR3 DNA: TGCGCCAGCAGCGACAACCGGGGCACCCGGGACTATGGCTACACCTTC; CDR3 protein: CASSDNRGTRDYGYTF; clone size: -; J gene: TRBJ1-2; V gene: TRBV5-1; D gene: -
CDR3 DNA: TGCAGTGCCCCCTTCGGGCTAGCGGGGGGACATGGAGATACGCAGTATTTT; CDR3 protein: CSAPFGLAGGHGDTQYF; clone size: few; J gene: TRBJ2-3; V gene: TRBV20-1; D gene: TRBD2
CDR3 DNA: TGTGCCAGCAGCTTAGATCTGGGGACAGGTCCGTACGAGCAGTACTTC; CDR3 protein: CASSLDLGTGPYEQYF; clone size: -; J gene: TRBJ2-7; V gene: TRBV7-9; D gene: TRBD1
CDR3 DNA: TGCGCCAGCAGCCAAGTTATAACTAGCGGGGCAGATACGCAGTATTTT; CDR3 protein: CASSQVITSGADTQYF; clone size: few; J gene: TRBJ2-3; V gene: TRBV4-1; D gene: TRBD2
CDR3 DNA: TGTGCCAGCAGCTACCTGAAATTCGACAGCGCCTACGAGCAGTACTTC; CDR3 protein: CASSYLKFDSAYEQYF; clone size: few; J gene: TRBJ2-7; V gene: TRBV6-5; D gene: -
CDR3 DNA: TGTGCCAGCAGCCCCCGGGACAGAGAAAAACTGTTTTTT; CDR3 protein: CASSPRDREKLFF; clone size: -; J gene: TRBJ1-4; V gene: TRBV3-1; D gene: TRBD1
CDR3 DNA: TGCAGTGCTACGGGACTCTTGGGAGCTTTCTTT; CDR3 protein: CSATGLLGAFF; clone size: -; J gene: TRBJ1-1; V gene: TRBV20-1; D gene: -
CDR3 DNA: TGTGCCAGCAGTTACGCGGGACAGACCTACGAGCAGTACTTC; CDR3 protein: CASSYAGQTYEQYF; clone size: few; J gene: TRBJ2-7; V gene: TRBV6-2/TRBV6-3; D gene: -
CDR3 DNA: TGTGCCAGCAGTCGCGCTACCAATGAGCAGTTCTTC; CDR3 protein: CASSRATNEQFF; clone size: -; J gene: TRBJ2-1; V gene: TRBV6-2/TRBV6-3; D gene: -
CDR3 DNA: TGTGCCAGCAGCGGAGACAGGGGTATTTATGAGCAGTTCTTC; CDR3 protein: CASSGDRGIYEQFF; clone size: -; J gene: TRBJ2-1; V gene: TRBV9; D gene: TRBD1
CDR3 DNA: TGTGCCAGCAGCGCTCCGGGACAGGAGAACACTGAAGCTTTCTTT; CDR3 protein: CASSAPGQENTEAFF; clone size: few; J gene: TRBJ1-1; V gene: TRBV9; D gene: TRBD1
CDR3 DNA: TGTGCCAGCAGCTTTGCGGGCGGTTGGACCCGGGAGACCCAGTACTTC; CDR3 protein: CASSFAGGWTRETQYF; clone size: -; J gene: TRBJ2-5; V gene: TRBV7-9; D gene: -
CDR3 DNA: TGTGCCAGCAGCGGGAGGGACAGATCAGATACGCAGTATTTT; CDR3 protein: CASSGRDRSDTQYF; clone size: few; J gene: TRBJ2-3; V gene: TRBV7-3; D gene: -
CDR3 DNA: TGCGCCAGCAGCTCGTGGGCACGACAGGGGTCCTACAATGAGCAGTTCTTC; CDR3 protein: CASSSWARQGSYNEQFF; clone size: -; J gene: TRBJ2-1; V gene: TRBV5-1; D gene: TRBD1
CDR3 DNA: TGCAGTGCTGCAGGGACCCTGTTTAATCAGCCCCAGCATTTT; CDR3 protein: CSAAGTLFNQPQHF; clone size: -; J gene: TRBJ1-5; V gene: TRBV20-1; D gene: -
CDR3 DNA: TGTGCCAGCAGTTACCTGGGGGTCCGGGAGACCCAGTACTTC; CDR3 protein: CASSYLGVRETQYF; clone size: few; J gene: TRBJ2-5; V gene: TRBV6-2/TRBV6-3; D gene: -
CDR3 DNA: TGCAGTGCTAGTGAATGGCTGCCTCAAGAGACCCAGTACTTC; CDR3 protein: CSASEWLPQETQYF; clone size: -; J gene: TRBJ2-5; V gene: TRBV20-1; D gene: -
CDR3 DNA: TGTGCCATCAGTGGTAGAGAGGATGATTCTGGGGCCAACGTCCTGACTTTC; CDR3 protein: CAISGREDDSGANVLTF; clone size: few; J gene: TRBJ2-6; V gene: TRBV10-3; D gene: -
CDR3 DNA: TGCAGTGCTAGGTTCGGATACAAAAGTAGCACAGATACGCAGTATTTT; CDR3 protein: CSARFGYKSSTDTQYF; clone size: few; J gene: TRBJ2-3; V gene: TRBV20-1; D gene: -
CDR3 DNA: TGTGCCAGCAGTTTCCGTTGGCGGGGGGTCCAAGAGACCCAGTACTTC; CDR3 protein: CASSFRWRGVQETQYF; clone size: few; J gene: TRBJ2-5; V gene: TRBV6-5; D gene: TRBD2
CDR3 DNA: TGTGCCAGCAGTTTAGTAGGTCAGCATGAAAAACTGTTTTTT; CDR3 protein: CASSLVGQHEKLFF; clone size: -; J gene: TRBJ1-4; V gene: TRBV27; D gene: -
CDR3 DNA: TGTGCCAGCAGCCGGACGTCAGGAGTCTCTGAAGCTTTCTTT; CDR3 protein: CASSRTSGVSEAFF; clone size: -; J gene: TRBJ1-1; V gene: TRBV14; D gene: -
CDR3 DNA: TGTGCCAGCAGTTACGGACAGGTACTCGATGAGCAGTTCTTC; CDR3 protein: CASSYGQVLDEQFF; clone size: -; J gene: TRBJ2-1; V gene: TRBV6-5; D gene: TRBD1
CDR3 DNA: TGTGCCGGGGGAAGCCCTACAGATACGCAGTATTTT; CDR3 protein: CAGGSPTDTQYF; clone size: -; J gene: TRBJ2-3; V gene: TRBV2; D gene: -
CDR3 DNA: TGTGCCACCAGCAGAGATTTGGCCCTCGCGACAGATACGCAGTATTTT; CDR3 protein: CATSRDLALATDTQYF; clone size: few; J gene: TRBJ2-3; V gene: TRBV15; D gene: -
CDR3 DNA: TGTGCCATCAGTGAAGTAGCGGGGAGATACAATGAGCAGTTCTTC; CDR3 protein: CAISEVAGRYNEQFF; clone size: -; J gene: TRBJ2-1; V gene: TRBV10-3; D gene: TRBD2
CDR3 DNA: TGTGCCAGCAGCCAGGACAGGCGCGCCTACAATGAGCAGTTCTTC; CDR3 protein: CASSQDRRAYNEQFF; clone size: -; J gene: TRBJ2-1; V gene: TRBV3-1; D gene: TRBD1
CDR3 DNA: TGTGCCAGCAGTGACGCGGGGAAAGGCACAGATACGCAGTATTTT; CDR3 protein: CASSDAGKGTDTQYF; clone size: -; J gene: TRBJ2-3; V gene: TRBV6-1; D gene: -
CDR3 DNA: TGTGCCAGCAGCCCGACAGGGGGTCAATACAATGAGCAGTTCTTC; CDR3 protein: CASSPTGGQYNEQFF; clone size: -; J gene: TRBJ2-1; V gene: TRBV27; D gene: TRBD1
CDR3 DNA: TGTGCCACCAGCAGAGCTGGGAGCGTGACTGAAGCTTTCTTT; CDR3 protein: CATSRAGSVTEAFF; clone size: -; J gene: TRBJ1-1; V gene: TRBV15; D gene: -
CDR3 DNA: TGTGCCAGCAGTGAAGCGTACGCCGAATCACCCCTCCACTTT; CDR3 protein: CASSEAYAESPLHF; clone size: -; J gene: TRBJ1-6; V gene: TRBV6-1; D gene: -
CDR3 DNA: TGTGCCAGCAGTTTGACAGGGGGAAACGCTGAAGCTTTCTTT; CDR3 protein: CASSLTGGNAEAFF; clone size: once; J gene: TRBJ1-1; V gene: TRBV27; D gene: TRBD1
CDR3 DNA: TGTGCCAGCCGATCAACGGTTGGATACAATTCACCCCTCCACTTT; CDR3 protein: CASRSTVGYNSPLHF; clone size: once; J gene: TRBJ1-6; V gene: TRBV11-2; D gene: -
CDR3 DNA: TGTGCCACTACGGAAGCCGATCGGGACATTCAGTACTTC; CDR3 protein: CATTEADRDIQYF; clone size: few; J gene: TRBJ2-4; V gene: TRBV28; D gene: -
CDR3 DNA: TGTGCCACCAGCAGAGATGCGGGACAGTCTTACGAGCAGTACTTC; CDR3 protein: CATSRDAGQSYEQYF; clone size: -; J gene: TRBJ2-7; V gene: TRBV15; D gene: -
CDR3 DNA: TGTGCCAGCAGTTCCGGGACAGCTGATGAAAAACTGTTTTTT; CDR3 protein: CASSSGTADEKLFF; clone size: -; J gene: TRBJ1-4; V gene: TRBV12-3/TRBV12-4; D gene: TRBD1
CDR3 DNA: TGTGCCGCGACTAGCGGGGGGACAGATACGCAGTATTTT; CDR3 protein: CAATSGGTDTQYF; clone size: -; J gene: TRBJ2-3; V gene: TRBV7-2; D gene: TRBD2
CDR3 DNA: TGCGCCAGCAGCTGGGGGGGTTCTGGCAATCAGCCCCAGCATTTT; CDR3 protein: CASSWGGSGNQPQHF; clone size: once; J gene: TRBJ1-5; V gene: TRBV5-1; D gene: -
CDR3 DNA: TGTGCCAGCAGCCCCCCGGGGGGTTATAGCAATCAGCCCCAGCATTTT; CDR3 protein: CASSPPGGYSNQPQHF; clone size: -; J gene: TRBJ1-5; V gene: TRBV7-2; D gene: -
CDR3 DNA: TGCAGCGTTGACGGGACAGACTACGAGCAGTACTTC; CDR3 protein: CSVDGTDYEQYF; clone size: -; J gene: TRBJ2-7; V gene: TRBV29-1; D gene: TRBD1
CDR3 DNA: TGTGCCAGCAGCTGGAACTCAGGGTCCGAGCAGTACTTC; CDR3 protein: CASSWNSGSEQYF; clone size: -; J gene: TRBJ2-7; V gene: TRBV7-2; D gene: -
CDR3 DNA: TGTGCCATCAGTGAGTCGGCGGAAGAGACCCAGTACTTC; CDR3 protein: CAISESAEETQYF; clone size: many; J gene: TRBJ2-5; V gene: TRBV10-3; D gene: -
CDR3 DNA: TGCGCCAGCAGCCAGAGCGGGGGGGCTACAGATACGCAGTATTTT; CDR3 protein: CASSQSGGATDTQYF; clone size: -; J gene: TRBJ2-3; V gene: TRBV4-1; D gene: TRBD2
CDR3 DNA: TGCGCCAGCAGCTCCCGACAGGGGCACCATGGCTACACCTTC; CDR3 protein: CASSSRQGHHGYTF; clone size: -; J gene: TRBJ1-2; V gene: TRBV5-1; D gene: TRBD1
CDR3 DNA: TGCAGTGCTAGAGATCGGCAGACCTCCAATCAGCCCCAGCATTTT; CDR3 protein: CSARDRQTSNQPQHF; clone size: few; J gene: TRBJ1-5; V gene: TRBV20-1; D gene: -
CDR3 DNA: TGTGCCAGCAGTGAAGGGGGACAGGGGGATCAAGAGACCCAGTACTTC; CDR3 protein: CASSEGGQGDQETQYF; clone size: -; J gene: TRBJ2-5; V gene: TRBV2; D gene: TRBD1
CDR3 DNA: TGTGCCAGCAGCCCTTCGACAGGGTTGTACACTGAAGCTTTCTTT; CDR3 protein: CASSPSTGLYTEAFF; clone size: -; J gene: TRBJ1-1; V gene: TRBV28; D gene: TRBD1
CDR3 DNA: TGTGCCAGCAGCGTCGGGGACTCCTCCTTTGGCTACACCTTC; CDR3 protein: CASSVGDSSFGYTF; clone size: few; J gene: TRBJ1-2; V gene: TRBV9; D gene: -
CDR3 DNA: TGCAGTGCTAGTGACGCCCACGAGCAGTACTTC; CDR3 protein: CSASDAHEQYF; clone size: -; J gene: TRBJ2-7; V gene: TRBV20-1; D gene: -
CDR3 DNA: TGCGCCAGCAGCTTGTCCGGGACAGGGGAGTTCGAGCAGTACTTC; CDR3 protein: CASSLSGTGEFEQYF; clone size: few; J gene: TRBJ2-7; V gene: TRBV5-1; D gene: TRBD1
CDR3 DNA: TGTGCCAGCAGCTTAGCGGACCTCCCGAGCTATGGCTACACCTTC; CDR3 protein: CASSLADLPSYGYTF; clone size: -; J gene: TRBJ1-2; V gene: TRBV7-2; D gene: -
CDR3 DNA: TGTGCCAGCAGTTACCTAGAGGGGGAGGTCAGGGGACACAATGAGCAGTTCTTC; CDR3 protein: CASSYLEGEVRGHNEQFF; clone size: -; J gene: TRBJ2-1; V gene: TRBV6-2/TRBV6-3; D gene: -
CDR3 DNA: TGTGCCAGCAGCTTAAATGACAGGGGATACGGCTACACCTTC; CDR3 protein: CASSLNDRGYGYTF; clone size: once; J gene: TRBJ1-2; V gene: TRBV7-9; D gene: TRBD1
CDR3 DNA: TGTGCTAGTGGTTTGGTCGGGGGATTGAGACCCCATGAGCAGTTCTTC; CDR3 protein: CASGLVGGLRPHEQFF; clone size: -; J gene: TRBJ2-1; V gene: TRBV12-5; D gene: -
CDR3 DNA: TGCAGTGCTAGACGGGAGAGACGGTCGAGGGGTCCAGATACGCAGTATTTT; CDR3 protein: CSARRERRSRGPDTQYF; clone size: few; J gene: TRBJ2-3; V gene: TRBV20-1; D gene: -